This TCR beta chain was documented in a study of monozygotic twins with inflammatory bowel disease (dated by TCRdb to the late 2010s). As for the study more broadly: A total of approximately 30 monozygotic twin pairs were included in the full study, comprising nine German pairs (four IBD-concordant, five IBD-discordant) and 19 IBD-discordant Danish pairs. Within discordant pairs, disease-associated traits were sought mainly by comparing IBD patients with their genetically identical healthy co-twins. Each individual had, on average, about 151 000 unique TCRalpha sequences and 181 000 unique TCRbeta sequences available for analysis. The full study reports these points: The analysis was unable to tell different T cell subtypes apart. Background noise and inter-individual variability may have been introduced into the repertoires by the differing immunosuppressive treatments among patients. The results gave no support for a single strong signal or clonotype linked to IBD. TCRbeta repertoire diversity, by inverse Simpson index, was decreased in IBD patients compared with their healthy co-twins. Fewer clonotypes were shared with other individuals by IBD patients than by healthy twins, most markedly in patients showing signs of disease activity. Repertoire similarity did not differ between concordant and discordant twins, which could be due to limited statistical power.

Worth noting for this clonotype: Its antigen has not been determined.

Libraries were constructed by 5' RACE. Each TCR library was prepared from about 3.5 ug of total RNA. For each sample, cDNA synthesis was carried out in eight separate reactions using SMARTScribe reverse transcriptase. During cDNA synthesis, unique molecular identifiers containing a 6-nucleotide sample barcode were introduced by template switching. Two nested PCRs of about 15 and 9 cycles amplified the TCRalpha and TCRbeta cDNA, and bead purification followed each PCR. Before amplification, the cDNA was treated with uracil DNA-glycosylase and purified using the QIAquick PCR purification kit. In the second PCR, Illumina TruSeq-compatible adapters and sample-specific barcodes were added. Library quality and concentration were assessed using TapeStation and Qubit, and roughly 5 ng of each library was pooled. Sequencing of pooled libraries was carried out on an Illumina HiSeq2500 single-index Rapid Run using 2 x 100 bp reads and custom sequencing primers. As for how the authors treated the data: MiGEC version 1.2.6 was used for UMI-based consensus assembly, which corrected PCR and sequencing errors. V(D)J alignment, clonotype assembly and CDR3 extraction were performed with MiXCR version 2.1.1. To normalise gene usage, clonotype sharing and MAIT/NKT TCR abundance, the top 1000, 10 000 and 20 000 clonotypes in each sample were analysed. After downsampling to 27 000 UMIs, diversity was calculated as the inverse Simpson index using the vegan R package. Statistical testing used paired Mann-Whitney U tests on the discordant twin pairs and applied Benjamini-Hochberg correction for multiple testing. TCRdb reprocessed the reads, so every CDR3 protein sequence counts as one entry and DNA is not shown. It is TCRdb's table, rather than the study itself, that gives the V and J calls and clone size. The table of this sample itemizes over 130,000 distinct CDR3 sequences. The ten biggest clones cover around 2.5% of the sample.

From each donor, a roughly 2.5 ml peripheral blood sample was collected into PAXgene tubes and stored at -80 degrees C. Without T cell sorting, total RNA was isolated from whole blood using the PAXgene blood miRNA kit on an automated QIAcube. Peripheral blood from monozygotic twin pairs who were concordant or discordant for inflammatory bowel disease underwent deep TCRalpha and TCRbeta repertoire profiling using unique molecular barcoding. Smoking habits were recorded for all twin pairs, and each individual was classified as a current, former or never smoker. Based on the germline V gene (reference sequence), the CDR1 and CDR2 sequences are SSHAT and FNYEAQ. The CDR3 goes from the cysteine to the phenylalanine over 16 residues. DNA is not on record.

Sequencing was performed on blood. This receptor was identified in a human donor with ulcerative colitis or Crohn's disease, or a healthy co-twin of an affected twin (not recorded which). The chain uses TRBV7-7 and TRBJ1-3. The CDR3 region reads CASSSMPASSGNTIYF.